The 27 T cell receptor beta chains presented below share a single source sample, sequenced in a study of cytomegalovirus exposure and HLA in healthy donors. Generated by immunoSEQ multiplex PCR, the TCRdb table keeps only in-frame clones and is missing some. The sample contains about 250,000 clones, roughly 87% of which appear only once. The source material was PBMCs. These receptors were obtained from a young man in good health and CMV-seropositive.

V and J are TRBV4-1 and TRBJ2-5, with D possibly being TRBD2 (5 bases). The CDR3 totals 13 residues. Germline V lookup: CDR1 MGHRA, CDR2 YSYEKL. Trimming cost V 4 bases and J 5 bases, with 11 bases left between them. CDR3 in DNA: TGCGCCAGCAGCCGGACTGCGGCGGAGACCCAGTACTTC. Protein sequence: CASSRTAAETQYF.

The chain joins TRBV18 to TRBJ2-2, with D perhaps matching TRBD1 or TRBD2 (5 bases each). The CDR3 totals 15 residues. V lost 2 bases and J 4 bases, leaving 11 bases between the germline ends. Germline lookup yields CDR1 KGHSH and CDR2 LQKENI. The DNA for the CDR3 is TGTGCCAGCTCACCAGCCGGGACCACCACCGGGGAGCTGTTTTTT. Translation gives CASSPAGTTTGELFF.

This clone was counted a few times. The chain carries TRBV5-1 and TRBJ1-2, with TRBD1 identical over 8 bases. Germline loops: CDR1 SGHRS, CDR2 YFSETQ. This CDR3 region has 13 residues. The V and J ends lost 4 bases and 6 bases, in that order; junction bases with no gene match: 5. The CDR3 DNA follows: TGCGCCAGCAGCCCCGGACAGGGCGATGGCTACACCTTC. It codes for CASSPGQGDGYTF.

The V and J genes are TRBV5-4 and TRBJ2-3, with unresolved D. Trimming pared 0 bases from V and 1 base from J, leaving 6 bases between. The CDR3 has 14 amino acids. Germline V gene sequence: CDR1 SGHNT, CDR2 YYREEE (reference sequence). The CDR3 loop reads CASSLVSGTDTQYF. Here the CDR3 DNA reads TGTGCCAGCAGCTTGGTGTCCGGCACAGATACGCAGTATTTT.

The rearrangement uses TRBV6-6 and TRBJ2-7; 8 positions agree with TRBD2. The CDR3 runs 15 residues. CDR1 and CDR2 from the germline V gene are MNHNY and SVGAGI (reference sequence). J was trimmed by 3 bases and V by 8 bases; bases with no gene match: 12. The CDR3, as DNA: TGTGCCAGCCAACAGGGCGGGAGGTCTTTCTACGAGCAGTACTTC. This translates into CASQQGGRSFYEQYF.

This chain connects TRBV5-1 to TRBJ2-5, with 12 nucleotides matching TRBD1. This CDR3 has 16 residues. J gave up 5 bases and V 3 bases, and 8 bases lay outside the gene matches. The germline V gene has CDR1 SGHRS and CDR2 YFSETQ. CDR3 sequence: CASSYDRDRGPETQYF. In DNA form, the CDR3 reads TGCGCCAGCAGCTATGATCGGGACAGGGGGCCGGAGACCCAGTACTTC.

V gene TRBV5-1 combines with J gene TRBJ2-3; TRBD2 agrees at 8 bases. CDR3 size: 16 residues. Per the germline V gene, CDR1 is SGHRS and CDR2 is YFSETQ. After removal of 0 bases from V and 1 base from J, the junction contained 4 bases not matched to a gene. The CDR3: CASSLGGTRGTDTQYF. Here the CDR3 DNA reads TGCGCCAGCAGCTTGGGGGGGACTAGGGGCACAGATACGCAGTATTTT.

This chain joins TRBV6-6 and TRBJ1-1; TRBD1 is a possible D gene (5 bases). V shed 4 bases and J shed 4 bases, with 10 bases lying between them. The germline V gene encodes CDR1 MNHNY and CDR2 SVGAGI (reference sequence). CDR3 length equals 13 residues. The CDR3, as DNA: TGTGCCAGCAGTTCAATGGGGGGCACTGAAGCTTTCTTT. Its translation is CASSSMGGTEAFF.

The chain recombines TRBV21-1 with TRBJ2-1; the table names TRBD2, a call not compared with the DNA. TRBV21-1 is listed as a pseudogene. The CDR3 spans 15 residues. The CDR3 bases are TGTGCCAGAGGGCCCCGGAGGGGAAGTCTAGGGGAGCAGTTCTTC. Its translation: CARGPRRGSLGEQFF.

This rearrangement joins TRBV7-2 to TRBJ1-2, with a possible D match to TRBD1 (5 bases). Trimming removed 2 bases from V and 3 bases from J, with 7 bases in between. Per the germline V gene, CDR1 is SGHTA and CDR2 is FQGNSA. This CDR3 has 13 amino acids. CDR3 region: CASSLQGYYGYTF. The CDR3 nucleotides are TGTGCCAGCAGCTTACAGGGTTACTATGGCTACACCTTC.

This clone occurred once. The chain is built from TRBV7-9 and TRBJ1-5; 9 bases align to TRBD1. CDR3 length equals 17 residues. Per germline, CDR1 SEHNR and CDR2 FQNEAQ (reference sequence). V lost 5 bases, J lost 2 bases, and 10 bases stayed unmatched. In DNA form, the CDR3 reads TGTGCCAGCAGCCACGGACAGGGGCCTATTCGCAATCAGCCCCAGCATTTT. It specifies CASSHGQGPIRNQPQHF. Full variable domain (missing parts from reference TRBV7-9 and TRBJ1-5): DTGVSQNPRHKITKRGQNVTFRCDPISEHNRLYWYRQTLGQGPEFLTYFQNEAQLEKSRLLSDRFSAERPKGSFSTLEIQRTEQGDSAMYLCASSHGQGPIRNQPQHFGDGTRLSIL.

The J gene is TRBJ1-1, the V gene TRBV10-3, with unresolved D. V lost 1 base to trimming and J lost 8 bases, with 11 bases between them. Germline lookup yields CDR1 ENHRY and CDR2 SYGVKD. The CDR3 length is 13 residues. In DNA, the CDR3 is TGTGCCATCAGTGAGTGGGTCGGTGAAGAAGCTTTCTTT. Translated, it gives CAISEWVGEEAFF.

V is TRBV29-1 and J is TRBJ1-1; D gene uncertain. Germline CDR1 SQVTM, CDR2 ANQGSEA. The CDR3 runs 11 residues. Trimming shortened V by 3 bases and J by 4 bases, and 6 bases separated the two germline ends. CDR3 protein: CSVDYGTEAFF. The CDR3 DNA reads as TGCAGCGTTGATTACGGCACTGAAGCTTTCTTT.

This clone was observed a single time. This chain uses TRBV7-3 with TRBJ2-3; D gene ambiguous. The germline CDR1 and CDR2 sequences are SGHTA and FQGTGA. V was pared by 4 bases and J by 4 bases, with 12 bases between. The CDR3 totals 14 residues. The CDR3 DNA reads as TGTGCCAGCAGCTCCCCGTCTACCCCAGATACGCAGTATTTT. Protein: CASSSPSTPDTQYF. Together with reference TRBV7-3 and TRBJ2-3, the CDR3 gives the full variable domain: GAGVSQTPSNKVTEKGKYVELRCDPISGHTALYWYRQSLGQGPEFLIYFQGTGAADDSGLPNDRFFAVRPEGSVSTLKIQRTERGDSAVYLCASSSPSTPDTQYFGPGTRLTVL.

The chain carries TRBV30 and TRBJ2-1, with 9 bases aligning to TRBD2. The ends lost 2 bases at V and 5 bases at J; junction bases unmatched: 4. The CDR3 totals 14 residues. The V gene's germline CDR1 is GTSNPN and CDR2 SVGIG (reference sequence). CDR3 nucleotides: TGTGCCTGGAGTATGCGGGAGGGCCACAATGAGCAGTTCTTC. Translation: CAWSMREGHNEQFF.

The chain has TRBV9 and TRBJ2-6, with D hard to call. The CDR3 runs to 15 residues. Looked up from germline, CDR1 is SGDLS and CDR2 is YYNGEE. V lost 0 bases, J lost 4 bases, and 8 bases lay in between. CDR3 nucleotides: TGTGCCAGCAGCGTAGGAGGCGCGGGGGCCAACGTCCTGACTTTC. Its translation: CASSVGGAGANVLTF.

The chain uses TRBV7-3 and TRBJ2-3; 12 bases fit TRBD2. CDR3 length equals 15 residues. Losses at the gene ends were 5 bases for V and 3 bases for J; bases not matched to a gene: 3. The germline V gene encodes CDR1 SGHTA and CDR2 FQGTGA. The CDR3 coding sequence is TGTGCCAGCAGCCGGGGACTAGCGGGTACAGATACGCAGTATTTT. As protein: CASSRGLAGTDTQYF.

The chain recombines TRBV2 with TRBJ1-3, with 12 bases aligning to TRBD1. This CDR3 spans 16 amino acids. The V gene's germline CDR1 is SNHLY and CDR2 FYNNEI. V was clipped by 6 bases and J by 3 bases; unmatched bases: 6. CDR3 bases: TGTGCCAGCAGCCCGGGACAGGGGGCCCTTGGAAACACCATATATTTT. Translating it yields CASSPGQGALGNTIYF.

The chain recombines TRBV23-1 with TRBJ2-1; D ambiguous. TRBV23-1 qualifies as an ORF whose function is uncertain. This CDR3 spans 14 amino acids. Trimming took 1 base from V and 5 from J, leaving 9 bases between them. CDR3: CASSQLGFHNEQFF. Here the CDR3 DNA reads TGCGCCAGCAGTCAATTAGGTTTCCACAATGAGCAGTTCTTC.

This CDR3 is CASSEQPVRGLDTEAFF. The CDR3, as DNA: TGTGCCAGCAGTGAGCAGCCCGTTAGGGGTCTGGACACTGAAGCTTTCTTT. The rearrangement links TRBV6-1 to TRBJ1-1, with D maybe TRBD1 (5 bases). Per germline, CDR1 MNHNS and CDR2 SASEGT. The CDR3 contains 17 residues. V lost 3 bases to trimming and J lost 3 bases, with 20 bases between them.

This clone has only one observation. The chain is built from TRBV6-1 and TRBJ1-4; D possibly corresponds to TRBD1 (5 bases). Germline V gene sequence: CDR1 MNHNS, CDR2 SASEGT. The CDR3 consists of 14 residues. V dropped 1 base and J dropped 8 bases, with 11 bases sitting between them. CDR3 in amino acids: CASSEVGPGEKLFF. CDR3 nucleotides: TGTGCCAGCAGTGAAGTGGGACCAGGGGAAAAACTGTTTTTT.

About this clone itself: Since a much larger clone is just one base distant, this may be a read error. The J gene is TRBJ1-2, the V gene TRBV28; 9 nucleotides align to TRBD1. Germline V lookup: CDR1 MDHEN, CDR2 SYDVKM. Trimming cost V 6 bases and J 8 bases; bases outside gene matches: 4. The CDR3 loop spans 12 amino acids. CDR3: CASSWTGVGYTF. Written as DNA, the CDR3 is TGTGCCAGCAGCTGGACAGGGGTCGGCTACACCTTC.

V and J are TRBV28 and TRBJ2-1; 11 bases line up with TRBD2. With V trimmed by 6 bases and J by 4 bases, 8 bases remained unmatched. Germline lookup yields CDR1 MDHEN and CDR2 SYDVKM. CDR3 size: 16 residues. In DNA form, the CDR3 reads TGTGCCAGCAGCCCCCGAGCTAGCGGGAGGTACAATGAGCAGTTCTTC. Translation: CASSPRASGRYNEQFF.

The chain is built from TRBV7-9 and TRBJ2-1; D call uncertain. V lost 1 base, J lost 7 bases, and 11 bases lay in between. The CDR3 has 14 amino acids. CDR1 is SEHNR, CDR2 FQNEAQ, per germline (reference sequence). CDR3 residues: CASSLDTAWNEQFF. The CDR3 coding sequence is TGTGCCAGCAGCTTAGATACAGCCTGGAATGAGCAGTTCTTC.

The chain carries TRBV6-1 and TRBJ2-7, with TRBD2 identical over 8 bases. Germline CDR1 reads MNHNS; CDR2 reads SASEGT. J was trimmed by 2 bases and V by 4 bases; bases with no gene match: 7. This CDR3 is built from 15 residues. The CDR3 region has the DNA TGTGCCAGCAGTGCATTCACGACTAGCGCCTACGAGCAGTACTTC. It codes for CASSAFTTSAYEQYF.

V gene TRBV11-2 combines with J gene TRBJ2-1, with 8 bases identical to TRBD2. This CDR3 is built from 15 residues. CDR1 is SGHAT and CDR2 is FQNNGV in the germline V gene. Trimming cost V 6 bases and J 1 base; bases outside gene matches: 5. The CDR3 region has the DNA TGTGCCAGCAGGGGGCTAGCGGGTTCCTACAATGAGCAGTTCTTC. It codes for CASRGLAGSYNEQFF.

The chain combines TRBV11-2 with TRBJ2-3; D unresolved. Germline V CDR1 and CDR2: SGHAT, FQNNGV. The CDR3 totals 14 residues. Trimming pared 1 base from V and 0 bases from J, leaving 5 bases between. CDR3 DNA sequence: TGTGCCAGCAGCTTAGGACACAGCACAGATACGCAGTATTTT. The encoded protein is CASSLGHSTDTQYF.